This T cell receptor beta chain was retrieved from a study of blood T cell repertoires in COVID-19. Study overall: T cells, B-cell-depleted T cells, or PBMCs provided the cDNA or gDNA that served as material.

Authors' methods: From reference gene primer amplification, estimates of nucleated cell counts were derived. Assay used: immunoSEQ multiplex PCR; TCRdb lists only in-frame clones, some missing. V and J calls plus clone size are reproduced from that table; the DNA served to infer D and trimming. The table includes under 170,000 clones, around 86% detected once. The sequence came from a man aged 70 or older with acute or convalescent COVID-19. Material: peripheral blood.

The CDR3 here is CSVDPGGDNEQFF. The DNA of the CDR3 is TGCAGCGTTGATCCGGGAGGGGACAATGAGCAGTTCTTC. The V gene is TRBV29-1, the J gene TRBJ2-1, with 8 bases aligning to TRBD2. Germline V gene data show CDR1 as SQVTM and CDR2 as ANQGSEA. V lost 3 bases, J lost 5 bases, and 3 bases stayed unmatched. The CDR3 runs to 13 residues.